One and the same sample provided the 29 T cell receptor beta chains below, sequenced in a study of T cells after yellow fever vaccination. TCRdb re-called the 5' RACE reads with MiXCR, one entry per CDR3 protein. The table shows about 400,000 distinct CDR3 sequences, with over 5% occurring only once. This specimen was PBMCs, taken 5 days after the yellow fever booster vaccination. All receptors derive from a man aged 30 to 45 who received the YFV17D yellow fever vaccine.

This clonotype was seen a single time. The gene calls are TRBV5-1 and TRBJ2-5; D not resolved. The V gene's germline CDR1 is SGHRS and CDR2 YFSETQ. Trimming left V 6 bases short and J 1 base short, with 4 bases between. The length of the CDR3 is 11 residues. The CDR3, as DNA: TGCGCCAGCATGGTCCAAGAGACCCAGTACTTC. This translates into CASMVQETQYF.

This clonotype occurred a few times. The CDR3 nucleotides read TGTGCCAGCAGTCCCGGGACCCAACCTTACAATGAGCAGTTCTTC. This translates into CASSPGTQPYNEQFF. The V call is TRBV28, the J call TRBJ2-1; D is possibly TRBD1 or TRBD2 (5 bases each). Trimming removed 5 bases at V and 4 bases at J, with 15 bases between. The CDR3 contains 15 residues. The germline CDR1 and CDR2 sequences are MDHEN and SYDVKM. Supplemented by reference TRBV28 and TRBJ2-1, the full variable domain reads DVKVTQSSRYLVKRTGEKVFLECVQDMDHENMFWYRQDPGLGLRLIYFSYDVKMKEKGDIPEGYSVSREKKERFSLILESASTNQTSMYLCASSPGTQPYNEQFFGPGTRLTVL.

This clonotype was seen many times. The chain is built from TRBV20-1 and TRBJ1-2, with D unclear. The CDR3 sequence is 12 residues long. Trimming removed 1 base at V and 2 bases at J, with 5 bases between. In germline, CDR1 is DFQATT, CDR2 SNEGSKA (reference sequence). The CDR3 spells CSARAENYGYTF. For the CDR3, the DNA is TGCAGTGCTAGAGCAGAGAACTATGGCTACACCTTC.

This sequence joins TRBV6-6 and TRBJ2-1; the D is unclear. Germline CDR1 is MNHNY and CDR2 is SVGAGI (reference sequence). The CDR3 spans 12 residues. V lost 2 bases to trimming and J lost 7 bases, with 6 bases between them. Here the CDR3 reads CASSYVENEQFF. CDR3 coding DNA: TGTGCCAGCAGTTACGTAGAAAATGAGCAGTTCTTC.

This clonotype occurred many times. The CDR3 DNA is TGTGCCAGCAGGGGAATAACAGGGGGTGAGACCCAGTACTTC. Encoded protein: CASRGITGGETQYF. The chain links TRBV7-8 to TRBJ2-5, with 8 bases that match TRBD1. V lost 6 bases, J lost 5 bases, and 8 bases stayed unmatched. This CDR3 is built from 14 residues. Germline V gives CDR1 SGHVS, CDR2 FQNEAQ.

This chain joins TRBV2 and TRBJ2-1, with TRBD1 identical over 9 bases. J lost 1 base, V lost 6 bases, and 19 bases had no gene match. The CDR3 is 20 residues long. The germline V gene has CDR1 SNHLY and CDR2 FYNNEI. The CDR3 DNA reads as TGTGCCAGCAGACCGACGGGACAGGGATCATTTGGGGTTTCCTACAATGAGCAGTTCTTC. Its translation: CASRPTGQGSFGVSYNEQFF.

This clonotype was recorded at least ten times. The chain employs TRBV12-3 or TRBV12-4 and TRBJ2-2, with TRBD2 identical over 11 bases. The junction had 7 bases not matched to a gene; V was cut back by 6 bases and J by 4 bases. The CDR3 is made up of 16 amino acids. CDR3 sequence reads: CASRVAGGPGTGELFF. CDR3 coding DNA: TGTGCCAGCAGGGTAGCGGGAGGGCCGGGCACCGGGGAGCTGTTTTTT.

This clonotype was seen many times. The chain has TRBV20-1 and TRBJ2-3; 9 bases map to TRBD2. V lost 1 base and J lost 8; bases outside the gene matches: 13. The CDR3 is 16 residues long. Germline loops: CDR1 DFQATT, CDR2 SNEGSKA (reference sequence). CDR3 protein: CSARGGRTSGLSTQYF. The CDR3 DNA follows: TGCAGTGCTAGAGGCGGGAGAACTAGCGGGTTGAGTACGCAGTATTTT.

This clonotype was detected ten times or more. The V call is TRBV5-1, the J call TRBJ2-7, with D possibly being TRBD1 (6 bases). Trimming took 0 bases from V and 3 from J, leaving 13 bases between them. This CDR3 contains 15 residues. Germline CDR1 is SGHRS and CDR2 is YFSETQ. The CDR3: CASSLVGQKNYEQYF. The CDR3 DNA follows: TGCGCCAGCAGCTTGGTCGGACAGAAAAACTACGAGCAGTACTTC.

This clonotype came up once. A read error may produce the germline difference seen at one junction end. The CDR3 DNA reads TGCAGTGCTGCTGGGACAGTATACAATGAGCAGATCTTC. Translating it yields CSAAGTVYNEQIF. V is TRBV20-1 and J is TRBJ2-1; 7 nucleotides align to TRBD1. The CDR3 consists of 13 residues. The germline CDR1 and CDR2 sequences are DFQATT and SNEGSKA (reference sequence).

Concerning this clonotype: A clone one base away is much larger, so this may be a read error. This chain links TRBV12-3 or TRBV12-4 with TRBJ2-3; no clear D gene. This CDR3 region has 14 residues. The CDR3 here is CTSSLAADTDTQYF. The CDR3 DNA reads as TGTACCAGCAGTTTAGCTGCGGACACAGATACGCAGTATTTT.

The rearrangement uses TRBV12-3 or TRBV12-4 and TRBJ2-5, with TRBD1 matching over 10 bases. The CDR3 runs to 16 residues. V shed 6 bases and J 6 bases; nucleotides not matched to a gene: 13. The DNA for the CDR3 is TGTGCCAGCAGCTCTCCCCCCCGGGACAGGGGCAAGACCCAGTACTTC. Its protein is CASSSPPRDRGKTQYF.

There are a few counts of this clonotype. The rearrangement joins TRBV19 to TRBJ1-4; D gene unclear. Deletions cut 7 bases from V and 0 bases from J, with 6 bases between. Germline CDR1 is LNHDA and CDR2 is SQIVND (reference sequence). The CDR3 is 13 residues long. The CDR3: CASTAATNEKLFF. The CDR3 DNA reads as TGTGCCAGTACGGCTGCAACTAATGAAAAACTGTTTTTT.

This clonotype was picked up a small number of times. V and J are TRBV7-3 and TRBJ2-2; a weak D match, TRBD2 (6 bases). CDR1 and CDR2 from the germline V gene are SGHTA and FQGTGA. The CDR3 is 16 amino acids. V was shortened by 2 bases and J by 4 bases, with 14 bases between the two germline ends. This CDR3 reads CASSLRLALGTGELFF. The CDR3 DNA sequence: TGTGCCAGCAGCTTACGGCTAGCGCTCGGCACCGGGGAGCTGTTTTTT.

This clonotype has a handful of counts. The CDR3 is CSASPAGRNIYGYTF. The CDR3 nucleotides read TGCAGTGCTAGCCCCGCAGGGCGGAATATCTATGGCTACACCTTC. This chain links TRBV20-1 with TRBJ1-2; TRBD1 might be the D (5 bases). V was shortened by 3 bases and J by 4 bases, with 18 bases between the two germline ends. CDR1 is DFQATT, CDR2 SNEGSKA, per germline (reference sequence). The CDR3 is 15 amino acids.

Concerning this clonotype: The junction does not match germline at one end; this may be a read error. The V gene is TRBV6-2 or TRBV6-3, the J gene TRBJ2-7, with 10 bases matching TRBD1. The CDR3 totals 12 residues. CDR1 is MNHEY and CDR2 is SVGEGT in the germline V gene. CDR3 bases: TGTGCCAGCAGTCCCGGCCGGGACAGGGGCTCCTTC. This codes for CASSPGRDRGSF.

This clonotype has a count of ten or more. CDR3 loop: CASSQISGGGDTDTQYF. The DNA of the CDR3 is TGTGCCAGCAGCCAGATCAGCGGGGGGGGCGACACAGATACGCAGTATTTT. The chain has TRBV7-2 and TRBJ2-3, with TRBD2 matching over 10 bases. Germline trimming cut 5 bases from V and 2 bases from J; bases unmatched to any gene: 10. Germline V gene lookup returns CDR1 SGHTA and CDR2 FQGNSA. This CDR3 contains 17 residues.

At least ten counts were recorded for this clonotype. The V gene is TRBV27, the J gene TRBJ2-1; maybe TRBD2 (5 bases). There are 14 residues in the CDR3. Germline V gene sequence: CDR1 MNHEY, CDR2 SMNVEV (reference sequence). The V end was cut by 5 bases, the J end by 6 bases, with 14 bases between. CDR3 bases: TGTGCCAGCAGTCTCGGCGGGCCGGGCAATGAGCAGTTCTTC. Amino acid sequence: CASSLGGPGNEQFF.

This clonotype was recorded many times. Mismatch with germline at one junction end may stem from a read error. The gene calls are TRBV5-1 and TRBJ2-3; D not certain. This CDR3 has 16 residues. The germline V gene encodes CDR1 SGHRS and CDR2 YFSETQ. CDR3: CASSLATATGTDTQYF. DNA for the CDR3: TGCGCCAGCAGTTTGGCCACTGCGACGGGCACAGATACGCAGTATTTT.

In this sample, this clonotype turned up many times. The V call is TRBV5-1, the J call TRBJ2-1; D not certain. The CDR3 loop spans 12 amino acids. V was pared by 4 bases and J by 8 bases, with 10 bases between. Germline CDR1 reads SGHRS; CDR2 reads YFSETQ. The CDR3 here is CASSTSGYEQFF. For the CDR3, the DNA is TGCGCCAGCAGCACATCTGGGTATGAGCAGTTCTTC.

This clonotype was found a few times. This chain connects TRBV10-3 to TRBJ1-1; D gene ambiguous. Germline V gives CDR1 ENHRY, CDR2 SYGVKD. The CDR3 totals 14 residues. V lost 0 bases to trimming and J lost 6 bases, with 11 bases between them. The CDR3 coding sequence is TGTGCCATCAGTGAGTCGGAGATCGCGGCTGAAGCTTTCTTT. This translates into CAISESEIAAEAFF.

V and J are TRBV5-1 and TRBJ2-7; TRBD2 is a possible D gene (7 bases). This CDR3 is built from 14 residues. V was trimmed by 0 bases and J by 4 bases, leaving 11 bases between them. Germline values: CDR1 SGHRS, CDR2 YFSETQ. CDR3 nucleotide sequence: TGCGCCAGCAGCTTGGACGGGGGGCGATACGAGCAGTACTTC. Translated, it gives CASSLDGGRYEQYF.

This clonotype was counted at least ten times. This sequence joins TRBV5-6 and TRBJ2-5, with 7 bases that match TRBD1. The ends lost 6 bases at V and 5 bases at J; junction bases unmatched: 7. The germline CDR1 and CDR2 sequences are SGHDT and YYEEEE. The CDR3 totals 13 residues. The CDR3 reads CASKLTGVETQYF. In DNA, the CDR3 is TGTGCCAGCAAACTTACAGGGGTGGAGACCCAGTACTTC.

The genes are TRBV7-2 and TRBJ2-1, with D possibly TRBD1 on 5 matching bases. Germline CDR1 is SGHTA and CDR2 is FQGNSA. The V end lost 3 bases, the J end lost 7 bases, and 16 bases lay between the germline ends. This CDR3 is 15 amino acids long. CDR3 sequence: CASSFSIGELNEQFF. The DNA for the CDR3 is TGTGCCAGCAGCTTCTCGATAGGGGAATTGAATGAGCAGTTCTTC.

This clonotype was counted at least ten times. The genes are TRBV6-2 or TRBV6-3 and TRBJ2-1, with 7 bases aligning to TRBD2. In germline, CDR1 is MNHEY, CDR2 SVGEGT. Trimming at V came to 5 bases and at J to 6 bases, leaving 4 bases not matched to a gene. The CDR3 sequence is 13 residues long. CDR3 bases: TGTGCCAGCAGTGGACTAGTGGGCAATGAGCAGTTCTTC. It specifies CASSGLVGNEQFF.

This clonotype was counted ten times or more. The chain employs TRBV6-5 and TRBJ2-1; 10 nucleotides line up with TRBD2. The CDR3 is made up of 15 amino acids. The germline gives CDR1 MNHEY, CDR2 SVGAGI. V shed 3 bases, J shed 5 bases, and the junction held 4 bases outside the gene matches. The DNA for the CDR3 is TGTGCCAGCAGTTATTCTAGCGGGGGAAACAATGAGCAGTTCTTC. Encoded protein: CASSYSSGGNNEQFF.

The rearrangement uses TRBV9 and TRBJ2-5, with 7 positions matching TRBD2. CDR1 and CDR2 from the germline V gene are SGDLS and YYNGEE. The CDR3 has 15 residues. Trimming took 3 bases from V and 0 from J; bases not matched to a gene: 5. The CDR3 is CASSGIGTNQETQYF. In DNA form, the CDR3 reads TGTGCCAGCAGCGGTATCGGGACTAACCAAGAGACCCAGTACTTC.

The rearrangement uses TRBV4-2 and TRBJ2-1, with 12 bases fitting TRBD1. The CDR3 consists of 21 residues. J lost 1 base, V lost 6 bases, and 19 bases had no gene match. Germline-derived CDR1 and CDR2 are LGHNA and YNFKEQ. The CDR3 sequence: CASSGTGGAGSHTLSYNEQFF. The CDR3, as DNA: TGTGCCAGCAGTGGGACAGGGGGCGCGGGGTCGCACACATTATCCTACAATGAGCAGTTCTTC.

Comment on this clonotype: Possible read error: a much larger clone is one base away. The chain is built from TRBV27 and TRBJ2-7, with D perhaps TRBD1 or TRBD2 (5 bases each). The germline V gene encodes CDR1 MNHEY and CDR2 SMNVEV (reference sequence). V was clipped by 5 bases and J by 3 bases, with 14 bases between them. CDR3 length equals 14 residues. CDR3 in amino acids: CASSHGTELYEQYF. In DNA form, the CDR3 reads TGTGCCAGCAGTCACGGGACGGAACTCTACGAGCAGTACTTC.